The source of this T cell receptor beta chain is a study of cytomegalovirus exposure and HLA in healthy donors. On the study more broadly: A previous analysis identified approximately 120 million unique TCR beta sequences derived from 180 million or so T cells.

In the PCR, 60 Vbeta and 13 Jbeta primers were used. Repertoires were generated with immunoSEQ multiplex PCR, while TCRdb's copy carries only in-frame clones and drops some. This table holds about 89,000 clones, 65% to 75% found once. Germline V gene lookup returns CDR1 MDHEN and CDR2 SYDVKM. This CDR3 is built from 14 residues. Trimming removed 4 bases at V and 5 bases at J, with 14 bases between. J is TRBJ1-2 and V is TRBV28; unclear D gene. The source is a man aged 30-40 years in good health and CMV-seronegative. The source material was PBMCs. CDR3 coding DNA: TGTGCCAGCAGTTCGAAACCGGGAGATTATGGCTACACCTTC. Encoded protein: CASSSKPGDYGYTF.